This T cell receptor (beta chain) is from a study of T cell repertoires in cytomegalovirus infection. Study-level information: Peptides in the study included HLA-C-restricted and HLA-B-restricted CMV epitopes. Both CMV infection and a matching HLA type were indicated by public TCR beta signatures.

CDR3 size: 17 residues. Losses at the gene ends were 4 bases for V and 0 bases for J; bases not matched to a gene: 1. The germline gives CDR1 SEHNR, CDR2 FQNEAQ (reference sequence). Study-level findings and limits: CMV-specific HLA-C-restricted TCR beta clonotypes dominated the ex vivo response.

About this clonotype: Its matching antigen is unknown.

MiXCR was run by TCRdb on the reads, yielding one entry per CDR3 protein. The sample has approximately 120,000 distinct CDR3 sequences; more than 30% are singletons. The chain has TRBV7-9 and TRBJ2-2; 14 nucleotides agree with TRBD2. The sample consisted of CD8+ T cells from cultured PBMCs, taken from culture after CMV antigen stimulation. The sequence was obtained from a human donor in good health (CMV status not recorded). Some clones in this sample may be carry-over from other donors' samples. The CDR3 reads CASSSGLAGANTGELFF. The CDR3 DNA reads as TGTGCCAGCAGCTCGGGACTAGCGGGGGCGAACACCGGGGAGCTGTTTTTT.